Shown below are 26 T cell receptor beta chains from a single sample sequenced in a study of human T cells and chemical hapten exposure. TCRdb re-derived calls from the RACE reads in MiXCR, one entry per CDR3 protein. The repertoire holds about 92,000 distinct CDR3 sequences, with about 11% as singletons. Time point indicated: patch test 3, about 24 weeks after DPC sensitization. The sample's treatment: therapeutic diphenylcyclopropenone sensitization with weekly scalp DPC. Here the sequenced sample was whole blood, taken in connection with sensitization to the hapten diphenylcyclopropenone (DPC). Receptors originate from a woman aged 30 to 39 with alopecia areata. Some clones in this sample may be carry-over from other donors' samples.

V usage is TRBV5-5 and J usage is TRBJ1-5; D not resolved. The CDR3 has 15 amino acids. V was cut by 1 base and J by 1 base, with 9 bases left in between. Germline CDR1 is SGHKS and CDR2 is YYEKEE (reference sequence). The DNA for the CDR3 is TGTGCCAGCAGCTTGTACCCGAAAAGCAATCAGCCCCAGCATTTT. Translated: CASSLYPKSNQPQHF.

With respect to this clonotype: A read error is possible here, since a much larger clone lies one base away. The CDR3 protein is CASSEADEQYF. As DNA, the CDR3 is TGTGCCAGCAGTGAAGCCGACGAGCAGTACTTC. The chain employs TRBV2 and TRBJ2-1; no firm D call. The J call is doubtful: the DNA matches TRBJ2-7 better. The CDR3 consists of 11 residues. Per the germline V gene, CDR1 is SNHLY and CDR2 is FYNNEI.

This clonotype was counted at least ten times. The V call is TRBV9, the J call TRBJ2-3; no clear D gene. Germline assignment: CDR1 SGDLS and CDR2 YYNGEE. The CDR3 length is 15 residues. Trimming removed 4 bases from V and 1 base from J, with 13 bases in between. CDR3 protein: CASSLSAIGTDTQYF. The CDR3 region has the DNA TGTGCCAGCAGCCTTAGTGCGATTGGCACAGATACGCAGTATTTT.

This chain connects TRBV28 to TRBJ1-1; a possible D gene is TRBD1 (5 bases). CDR3 size: 14 residues. V lost 3 bases to trimming and J lost 5 bases, with 13 bases between them. Germline V gene lookup returns CDR1 MDHEN and CDR2 SYDVKM. The CDR3: CASSFRIWGTEAFF. Here the CDR3 DNA reads TGTGCCAGCAGTTTTAGAATCTGGGGGACTGAAGCTTTCTTT.

This clonotype was counted ten times or more. The CDR3: CASSRDGNSYNEQFF. Written as DNA, the CDR3 is TGTGCCAGCAGCAGAGACGGGAATTCCTACAATGAGCAGTTCTTC. The chain carries TRBV9 and TRBJ2-1; possibly TRBD2 for D (5 bases). V lost 4 bases to trimming and J lost 1 base, with 12 bases between them. The CDR3 runs to 15 residues. Germline CDR1 is SGDLS and CDR2 is YYNGEE.

The CDR3 sequence is CASHPSTNEKLFF. The CDR3 nucleotides are TGTGCCAGCCACCCCTCAACTAATGAAAAACTGTTTTTT. This chain connects TRBV28 to TRBJ1-4; D gene uncertain. The CDR3 extends over 13 amino acids. Trimming cost V 8 bases and J 0 bases, with 7 bases left between them. Looked up from germline, CDR1 is MDHEN and CDR2 is SYDVKM.

In its sample, this clonotype was seen a few times. This chain joins TRBV5-1 and TRBJ2-3; 11 bases map to TRBD2. The CDR3 sequence is 19 residues long. Germline V CDR1 and CDR2: SGHRS, YFSETQ. V shed 3 bases, J shed 0 bases, and the junction held 12 bases outside the gene matches. CDR3 sequence reads: CASSWNLAGGSTSTDTQYF. The CDR3 DNA reads as TGCGCCAGCAGCTGGAACCTAGCGGGGGGATCAACTAGCACAGATACGCAGTATTTT. Full variable domain (rest looked up from reference TRBV5-1 and TRBJ2-3): KAGVTQTPRYLIKTRGQQVTLSCSPISGHRSVSWYQQTPGQGLQFLFEYFSETQRNKGNFPGRFSGRQFSNSRSEMNVSTLELGDSALYLCASSWNLAGGSTSTDTQYFGPGTRLTVL.

This clonotype occurred a few times. The chain is built from TRBV28 and TRBJ2-7; D unresolved. The V and J ends lost 6 bases and 3 bases respectively, with 6 bases between them. CDR1 is MDHEN, CDR2 SYDVKM, per germline. This CDR3 comprises 11 residues. CDR3 amino acids: CASSRLYEQYF. The CDR3 coding sequence is TGTGCCAGCAGCCGACTCTACGAGCAGTACTTC.

This clonotype was seen only a few times. The rearrangement joins TRBV24-1 to TRBJ1-5, with D hard to call. The CDR3 consists of 13 residues. From germline, CDR1 is KGHDR and CDR2 SFDVKD. V lost 3 bases and J 3 bases, leaving 5 bases between the germline ends. This CDR3 is CATSDGNNQPQHF. For the CDR3, the DNA is TGTGCCACCAGTGATGGCAACAATCAGCCCCAGCATTTT.

Many counts were recorded for this clonotype. V usage is TRBV6-8 and J usage is TRBJ2-7, with 9 bases matching TRBD1. Germline values: CDR1 MNHGY, CDR2 SAAAGT. The CDR3 totals 14 residues. The trim removed 7 bases at V and 2 bases at J, leaving 6 bases unmatched. The CDR3 DNA follows: TGTGCCAGCACCCGGGACAGGGAAACCTACGAGCAGTACTTC. Amino acid sequence: CASTRDRETYEQYF.

In this sample, this clonotype turned up many times. V is TRBV6-2 or TRBV6-3 and J is TRBJ2-3, with 8 bases aligning to TRBD1. Trimming took 5 bases from V and 4 from J; bases not matched to a gene: 5. The CDR3 extends over 14 amino acids. Germline lookup yields CDR1 MNHEY and CDR2 SVGEGT. CDR3 amino acids: CASSPGQASDTQYF. The CDR3 DNA reads as TGTGCCAGCAGTCCGGGACAGGCTTCAGATACGCAGTATTTT.

The chain couples TRBV29-1 to TRBJ2-2; D may be TRBD2 (7 bases). V was cut by 6 bases and J by 6 bases, with 17 bases left in between. CDR1 is SQVTM, CDR2 ANQGSEA, per germline. The CDR3 spans 14 residues. CDR3 residues: CSVREAGAAGELFF. In DNA, the CDR3 is TGCAGCGTCCGGGAGGCAGGGGCCGCCGGGGAGCTGTTTTTT.

The V gene is TRBV28, the J gene TRBJ2-7, with TRBD2 as a possible D gene (5 bases). The V gene lost 4 bases and the J gene lost 4 bases, with 11 bases spanning the gap. This CDR3 spans 13 amino acids. The germline gives CDR1 MDHEN, CDR2 SYDVKM. For the CDR3, the DNA is TGTGCCAGCAGTTCGACGGACTCTTACGAGCAGTACGTC. Its protein product is CASSSTDSYEQYV.

The chain recombines TRBV6-6 with TRBJ2-2; the D is unclear. Looked up from germline, CDR1 is MNHNY and CDR2 is SVGAGI (reference sequence). There are 14 residues in the CDR3. V was pared by 0 bases and J by 5 bases, with 7 bases between. The CDR3 loop is CASSYSEQTGELFF. Written as DNA, the CDR3 is TGTGCCAGCAGTTACTCGGAGCAAACCGGGGAGCTGTTTTTT.

The chain joins TRBV7-9 to TRBJ2-1; possible D gene TRBD1, 7 bases. The CDR3 extends over 13 amino acids. V was clipped by 11 bases and J by 3 bases, with 14 bases between them. The germline V gene encodes CDR1 SEHNR and CDR2 FQNEAQ (reference sequence). CDR3: CAETGTYYNEQFF. The CDR3 DNA reads as TGTGCCGAGACAGGGACTTACTACAATGAGCAGTTCTTC. The whole variable domain, remainder taken from reference TRBV7-9 and TRBJ2-1, is DTGVSQNPRHKITKRGQNVTFRCDPISEHNRLYWYRQTLGQGPEFLTYFQNEAQLEKSRLLSDRFSAERPKGSFSTLEIQRTEQGDSAMYLCAETGTYYNEQFFGPGTRLTVL.

The table lists this clonotype with many counts. This sequence joins TRBV7-9 and TRBJ1-1; D unclear. The length of the CDR3 is 13 residues. The germline V gene has CDR1 SEHNR and CDR2 FQNEAQ (reference sequence). With 5 bases removed from V and 1 base from J, the gap between germline ends came to 8 bases. The CDR3 loop reads CASSLPPNTEAFF. In nucleotides, the CDR3 is TGTGCCAGCAGCCTCCCTCCGAACACTGAAGCTTTCTTT. Looking up the rest from reference TRBV7-9 and TRBJ1-1 gives the full variable domain: DTGVSQNPRHKITKRGQNVTFRCDPISEHNRLYWYRQTLGQGPEFLTYFQNEAQLEKSRLLSDRFSAERPKGSFSTLEIQRTEQGDSAMYLCASSLPPNTEAFFGQGTRLTVV.

This clonotype was observed many times. The gene calls are TRBV7-2 and TRBJ1-4; the match to TRBD1 covers 11 bases. CDR1 and CDR2 (germline): SGHTA, FQGNSA. V was clipped by 10 bases and J by 8 bases; unmatched bases: 6. The length of the CDR3 is 13 residues. The CDR3 here is CATRGQGGEKLFF. DNA of the CDR3: TGTGCCACCCGGGGACAGGGGGGGGAAAAACTGTTTTTT.

This clonotype was picked up a small number of times. J is TRBJ1-5 and V is TRBV28; D is unresolved. The V gene lost 5 bases and the J gene lost 6 bases, with 14 bases spanning the gap. This CDR3 has 14 residues. Germline CDR1 and CDR2: MDHEN and SYDVKM. The CDR3 is CASSASPWGQPQHF. The CDR3 region has the DNA TGTGCCAGCAGTGCCTCTCCCTGGGGTCAGCCCCAGCATTTT.

This clonotype was recorded at least ten times. The V gene is TRBV3-1, the J gene TRBJ2-2, with TRBD1 matching over 9 bases. V shed 4 bases and J 1 base; nucleotides not matched to a gene: 4. CDR3 size: 16 residues. Germline V gives CDR1 LGHDT, CDR2 YNNKEL (reference sequence). The CDR3 sequence: CASSLGQGLNTGELFF. Written as DNA, the CDR3 is TGTGCCAGCAGCCTGGGACAGGGTCTGAACACCGGGGAGCTGTTTTTT.

At least ten counts were recorded for this clonotype. The rearrangement uses TRBV2 and TRBJ2-1; D is unresolved. This CDR3 contains 12 residues. V gave up 6 bases and J gave up 7 bases, with 10 bases separating them. Germline V gene lookup returns CDR1 SNHLY and CDR2 FYNNEI. The chain's CDR3 is CASRVNPNEQFF. Written as DNA, the CDR3 is TGTGCCAGCAGAGTCAACCCTAATGAGCAGTTCTTC.

There are many counts of this clonotype. The chain couples TRBV20-1 to TRBJ1-1; D gene unclear. The CDR3 contains 14 residues. V lost 0 bases and J lost 0, with 8 bases in between. Germline CDR1 is DFQATT and CDR2 is SNEGSKA (reference sequence). CDR3 DNA: TGCAGTGCTAGAGATGGAAGGTTGAACACTGAAGCTTTCTTT. Protein product: CSARDGRLNTEAFF.

V usage is TRBV3-1 and J usage is TRBJ2-2; D is possibly TRBD1 (5 bases). V was trimmed by 6 bases and J by 2 bases, leaving 10 bases between them. In germline, CDR1 is LGHDT, CDR2 YNNKEL (reference sequence). There are 14 residues in the CDR3. CDR3 bases: TGTGCCAGCAGTCCGACAGACAACACCGGGGAGCTGTTTTTT. Protein product: CASSPTDNTGELFF.

This clonotype has ten or more counts. The chain recombines TRBV6-2 or TRBV6-3 with TRBJ2-1, with 8 nucleotides matching TRBD2. In germline, CDR1 is MNHEY, CDR2 SVGEGT. With 4 bases clipped from V and 8 bases from J, the junction kept 1 base outside the gene matches. The CDR3 runs to 12 residues. CDR3 amino acids: CASSSGGDEQFF. DNA for the CDR3: TGTGCCAGCAGTTCGGGAGGGGATGAGCAGTTCTTC.

The chain couples TRBV5-4 to TRBJ2-7; TRBD1 aligns across 9 bases. The ends lost 4 bases at V and 2 bases at J; junction bases unmatched: 4. This CDR3 spans 14 amino acids. Germline values: CDR1 SGHNT, CDR2 YYREEE (reference sequence). The chain's CDR3 is CASSKTGGTYEQYF. In nucleotides, the CDR3 is TGTGCCAGCAGCAAGACAGGGGGAACCTACGAGCAGTACTTC.

The rearrangement uses TRBV29-1 and TRBJ2-1; 8 nucleotides match TRBD1. V shed 3 bases and J 1 base; nucleotides not matched to a gene: 11. The CDR3 covers 17 residues. The germline gives CDR1 SQVTM, CDR2 ANQGSEA. CDR3 protein: CSVETGRGRRSYNEQFF. The CDR3 DNA is TGCAGCGTTGAGACGGGCAGGGGGCGAAGGTCCTACAATGAGCAGTTCTTC.

This clonotype was counted ten times or more. The chain employs TRBV10-2 and TRBJ2-5; D is ambiguous. This CDR3 has 12 residues. CDR1 is WSHSY and CDR2 is SAAADI in the germline V gene. The ends were cut back, 0 bases at V and 4 bases at J, with 3 bases in the middle. CDR3 sequence reads: CASSESGETQYF. The CDR3 bases are TGCGCCAGCAGTGAGTCAGGAGAGACCCAGTACTTC.